This T cell receptor (beta chain) was observed in a study of technical replicates of blood from a handful of donors. V was pared by 4 bases and J by 0 bases, with 16 bases between. The V gene's germline CDR1 is MGHDK and CDR2 SYGVNS. The CDR3 spans 18 residues. Sequencing was performed with immunoSEQ multiplex PCR; in TCRdb, only in-frame clones are kept and a portion is missing. The sample yields approximately 74,000 clones, about 98% seen once. Sequenced material: T cells isolated from PBMCs. This TCR was recovered from a human donor in good health. J is TRBJ2-6 and V is TRBV25-1; tentatively, D is TRBD2 (6 bases). The CDR3 region is CASSASGAGSSGANVLTF. In nucleotides, the CDR3 is TGTGCCAGCAGTGCTTCCGGGGCCGGGAGCTCTGGGGCCAACGTCCTGACTTTC.